This entry lists 7 T cell receptor beta chains sequenced from one sample in a study of T-cell memory formation after mild COVID-19. TCRdb fed the 5' RACE reads into MiXCR, producing one record per CDR3 protein. The table has 400,000 or so distinct CDR3 sequences, 20% seen once; the top ten hold about 8.8%. The sample consisted of PBMCs or a T cell subset sorted from them (not recorded which). These receptors came from an adult woman who had mild COVID-19 (a few samples of this study predate the infection). Cell type and time point are not known.

At least ten counts were recorded for this clonotype. J is TRBJ2-7 and V is TRBV3-1; the D gene is possibly TRBD1 (5 bases). Germline assignment: CDR1 LGHDT and CDR2 YNNKEL (reference sequence). V lost 6 bases to trimming and J lost 5 bases, with 20 bases between them. The CDR3 runs to 15 residues. The CDR3 DNA reads as TGTGCCAGCAGTTCCCCTTCCCAGGGAAGCCACGAGCAGTACTTC. Its translation: CASSSPSQGSHEQYF.

This clonotype was observed many times. The rearrangement uses TRBV5-1 and TRBJ2-7, with 7 positions matching TRBD1. V lost 0 bases to trimming and J lost 3 bases; unmatched junction nucleotides: 3. The CDR3 is 14 amino acids. Germline CDR1 reads SGHRS; CDR2 reads YFSETQ. The CDR3 nucleotides are TGCGCCAGCAGCTTGGAGACAGGGTACTACGAGCAGTACTTC. Translation gives CASSLETGYYEQYF.

This clonotype appeared a few times. V and J are TRBV18 and TRBJ2-3, with D unresolved. CDR3 length equals 14 residues. Trimming left V 0 bases short and J 2 bases short, with 6 bases between. Germline values: CDR1 KGHSH, CDR2 LQKENI. CDR3 bases: TGTGCCAGCTCACCACCCTCATACACAGATACGCAGTATTTT. Translating gives CASSPPSYTDTQYF. The full variable domain, its missing parts supplied by reference TRBV18 and TRBJ2-3, is NAGVMQNPRHLVRRRGQEARLRCSPMKGHSHVYWYRQLPEEGLKFMVYLQKENIIDESGMPKERFSAEFPKEGPSILRIQQVVRGDSAAYFCASSPPSYTDTQYFGPGTRLTVL.

The V call is TRBV15, the J call TRBJ2-3; D gene uncertain. V gave up 1 base and J gave up 1 base, with 12 bases separating them. CDR3 length equals 16 residues. CDR1 LNHNV and CDR2 YYDKDF come from the germline V gene (reference sequence). DNA for the CDR3: TGTGCCACCAGCAGAGCTCTCGGACGGGGCACAGATACGCAGTATTTT. Its translation: CATSRALGRGTDTQYF.

This clonotype came up a few times. The chain uses TRBV7-9 and TRBJ2-7; D is uncertain. Trimming took 5 bases from V and 0 from J, leaving 11 bases between them. The CDR3 contains 14 residues. Germline CDR1 and CDR2: SEHNR and FQNEAQ (reference sequence). CDR3 nucleotides: TGTGCCAGCAGCCCAAGGGTGGGCTCCTACGAGCAGTACTTC. Translated, it gives CASSPRVGSYEQYF.

This clonotype was seen a few times. This sequence joins TRBV5-6 and TRBJ2-1; tentatively, D is TRBD1 (5 bases). The germline V and J ends were trimmed by 1 base and 0 bases, with 11 bases remaining between them. The germline CDR1 and CDR2 sequences are SGHDT and YYEEEE. This CDR3 has 16 residues. CDR3 amino acids: CASSLYKGFSYNEQFF. The CDR3 region has the DNA TGTGCCAGCAGCTTGTATAAGGGGTTCTCCTACAATGAGCAGTTCTTC. The full variable domain, rest sourced from reference TRBV5-6 and TRBJ2-1, is DAGVTQSPTHLIKTRGQQVTLRCSPKSGHDTVSWYQQALGQGPQFIFQYYEEEERQRGNFPDRFSGHQFPNYSSELNVNALLLGDSALYLCASSLYKGFSYNEQFFGPGTRLTVL.

This clonotype was seen only a few times. The V gene is TRBV5-1, the J gene TRBJ2-3, with D possibly TRBD2 on 6 matching bases. V lost 0 bases and J lost 2, with 10 bases in between. CDR1 and CDR2 from the germline V gene are SGHRS and YFSETQ. The CDR3 sequence is 15 residues long. The CDR3, as DNA: TGCGCCAGCAGCTTGGTTGCGGGGCCCACAGATACGCAGTATTTT. Translated: CASSLVAGPTDTQYF.